A selection of T cell receptor beta chains follows, all from one sample in a study of CD8 T cells in ankylosing spondylitis. TCRdb re-analysed the 5' RACE reads in MiXCR, keeping a single row per CDR3 protein. The table lists about 130,000 distinct CDR3 sequences, approximately 9.9% of them singletons. Sequencing was performed on blood, either unsorted or a sorted T cell fraction (not recorded which). The receptors were sampled from a male donor with ankylosing spondylitis or in good health (not recorded which). CDR3s include the opening cysteine and the closing phenylalanine or tryptophan. The order of the fields is D gene, V gene, clone size, J gene, CDR3 DNA, CDR3 protein. The D gene is left open where the match is weak. Clone size is stated in some rows and not others, as once, few, many or a class when expanded.

D: NA; V: TRBV6-5; size: NA; J: TRBJ1-5; DNA: TGTGCCAGCAGTTATTTGGGGAAAGGGGGGAATCAGCCCCAGCATTTT; CDR3: CASSYLGKGGNQPQHF
D: TRBD2; V: TRBV27; size: many; J: TRBJ2-3; DNA: TGTGCCAGCAGTGTCGGGCGGGAGGGCACAGATACGCAGTATTTT; CDR3: CASSVGREGTDTQYF
D: NA; V: TRBV28; size: few; J: TRBJ2-7; DNA: TGTGCCAGCAGTTTGACAGGTTATTTCTACGAGCAGTACTTC; CDR3: CASSLTGYFYEQYF
D: TRBD1; V: TRBV12-3/TRBV12-4; size: many; J: TRBJ2-7; DNA: TGTGCCAGCAGTTGGGTGGGACAGGGGGCCGGGGAGCAGTACTTC; CDR3: CASSWVGQGAGEQYF
D: NA; V: TRBV4-2; size: NA; J: TRBJ1-2; DNA: TGTGCCAGCAGCCAAGATCCGGGTTTTCTGACTTTCTACACCTTC; CDR3: CASSQDPGFLTFYTF
D: NA; V: TRBV2; size: few; J: TRBJ2-3; DNA: TGTGCCAGCAGTTTAACGAATACGCAGTATTTT; CDR3: CASSLTNTQYF
D: NA; V: TRBV12-3/TRBV12-4; size: many; J: TRBJ2-7; DNA: TGTGCCAGCAGTTTAACTAGCTGGTCCTACGAGCAGTACTTC; CDR3: CASSLTSWSYEQYF
D: NA; V: TRBV29-1; size: many; J: TRBJ2-5; DNA: TGCAGCGTTTTAGCGGCCAGACAAGAGACCCAGTACTTC; CDR3: CSVLAARQETQYF
D: TRBD2; V: TRBV7-9; size: many; J: TRBJ2-1; DNA: TGTGCCAGCAGCCAAACCGGGACTAGCGTGTATGAGCAGTTCTTC; CDR3: CASSQTGTSVYEQFF
D: NA; V: TRBV7-9; size: many; J: TRBJ2-7; DNA: TGTGCCAGCAGTTTACAGGGATACGAGCAGTACTTC; CDR3: CASSLQGYEQYF
D: NA; V: TRBV7-8; size: NA; J: TRBJ2-7; DNA: TGTGCCAGCAGCTCCCGGCGGGCGTCCGAGCAGTACTTC; CDR3: CASSSRRASEQYF
D: NA; V: TRBV7-9; size: NA; J: TRBJ2-7; DNA: TGTGCCAGCAGCTCTGGGACCTTGACCTACGAGCAGTACTTC; CDR3: CASSSGTLTYEQYF
D: TRBD2; V: TRBV11-1; size: NA; J: TRBJ2-3; DNA: TGTGCCAGCAGGGGCCGTTTAAGTAGCGGGAGGATGACAGATACGCAGTATTTT; CDR3: CASRGRLSSGRMTDTQYF
D: NA; V: TRBV7-2; size: NA; J: TRBJ2-2; DNA: TGTGCCAGCAGCCCGAAGAATGCGAGGTCCGGGGAGCTGTTTTTT; CDR3: CASSPKNARSGELFF
D: NA; V: TRBV5-5; size: many; J: TRBJ2-1; DNA: TGTGCCAGCAGCTTGTACCGGGCGGTTGAGCAGTTCTTC; CDR3: CASSLYRAVEQFF
D: NA; V: TRBV7-9; size: NA; J: TRBJ2-7; DNA: TGTGCCAGCAGCTTCGAGTCGCAGTCGAACGAGCAGTACTTC; CDR3: CASSFESQSNEQYF
D: NA; V: TRBV7-3; size: many; J: TRBJ2-3; DNA: TGTGCCAGCAGCTTAATGCCTAGCGACTACACAGATACGCAGTATTTT; CDR3: CASSLMPSDYTDTQYF
D: TRBD1; V: TRBV20-1; size: many; J: TRBJ1-2; DNA: TGCAGTGCTACAGGGGGATCGGATGGCTACACCTTC; CDR3: CSATGGSDGYTF
D: TRBD1; V: TRBV7-6; size: few; J: TRBJ2-7; DNA: TGTGCCAGCAGCCCCCAGACAGGGCCAACCTACGAGCAGTACTTC; CDR3: CASSPQTGPTYEQYF
D: NA; V: TRBV6-5; size: many; J: TRBJ2-3; DNA: TGTGCCAGCAGTTACGGTTCGACTAGCACAGATACGCAGTATTTT; CDR3: CASSYGSTSTDTQYF
D: TRBD1; V: TRBV15; size: NA; J: TRBJ2-5; DNA: TGTGCCACCAGCAGAGGGACAGGGGGCACGGAGACCCAGTACTTC; CDR3: CATSRGTGGTETQYF
D: NA; V: TRBV20-1; size: many; J: TRBJ2-3; DNA: TGCAGTGCTAGAGAACCGGGAGTCACAGATACGCAGTATTTT; CDR3: CSAREPGVTDTQYF
D: NA; V: TRBV12-3/TRBV12-4; size: many; J: TRBJ2-1; DNA: TGTGCCAGCAGTGCCCTCACCAATGAGCAGTTCTTC; CDR3: CASSALTNEQFF
D: NA; V: TRBV15; size: NA; J: TRBJ1-5; DNA: TGTGCCACCAGCAGAGAGTCGGCAGGGAGGAGCAATCAGCCCCAGCATTTT; CDR3: CATSRESAGRSNQPQHF
D: TRBD2; V: TRBV7-9; size: few; J: TRBJ2-7; DNA: TGTGCCAGCAGCTTAGAACCGCCTAGCGGGAGGCCTGCCCCGCAGTACTTC; CDR3: CASSLEPPSGRPAPQYF
D: TRBD1; V: TRBV24-1; size: many; J: TRBJ2-1; DNA: TGTGCCACCAGTGACGATGGGACAGGGGGCAAATACAATGAGCAGTTCTTC; CDR3: CATSDDGTGGKYNEQFF
D: NA; V: TRBV19; size: many; J: TRBJ2-3; DNA: TGTGCCAGTAGTATCTTCGGCCCGGGCGGGTTTCCGGATACGCAGTATTTT; CDR3: CASSIFGPGGFPDTQYF
D: NA; V: TRBV20-1; size: few; J: TRBJ2-2; DNA: TGCAGTGCTAGAGAGTTGGTTGGAGGGCGCGGCGGGGAGCTGTTTTTT; CDR3: CSARELVGGRGGELFF
D: TRBD2; V: TRBV20-1; size: many; J: TRBJ2-5; DNA: TGCAGTGCTAGAAGCGGCGGGAGTAGGGAGACCCAGTACTTC; CDR3: CSARSGGSRETQYF
D: NA; V: TRBV25-1; size: many; J: TRBJ1-2; DNA: TGTGCCAGCAGTGGTCGAACAGGACCCGCCGGAGTCTATGGCTTGAGCTACACCTTC; CDR3: CASSGRTGPAGVYGLSYTF
D: TRBD2; V: TRBV7-3; size: many; J: TRBJ2-5; DNA: TGTGCCAGCAGCTTAACAGGGTTAGCGGGAGCCAGAGAGACCCAGTACTTC; CDR3: CASSLTGLAGARETQYF